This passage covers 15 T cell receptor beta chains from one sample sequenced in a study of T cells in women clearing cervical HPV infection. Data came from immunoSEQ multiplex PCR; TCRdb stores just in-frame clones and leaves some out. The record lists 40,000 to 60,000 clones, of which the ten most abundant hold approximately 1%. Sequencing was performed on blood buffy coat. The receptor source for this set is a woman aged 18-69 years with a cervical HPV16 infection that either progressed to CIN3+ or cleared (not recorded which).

CDR3 residues: CSSRQANTEAFF. The DNA read from the CDR3 is TGCAGCTCGAGGCAGGCGAACACTGAA. The rearrangement uses TRBV29-1 and TRBJ1-1; D is uncertain. The read terminates 3 residues before the CDR3 end, so the remaining end is supplied by the germline J gene. Germline CDR1 reads SQVTM; CDR2 reads ANQGSEA. The germline V and J ends were trimmed by 8 bases and 1 base, with 11 bases remaining between them. The CDR3 runs to 12 residues. The full variable domain, rest sourced from reference TRBV29-1 and TRBJ1-1, is SAVISQKPSRDICQRGTSLTIQCQVDSQVTMMFWYRQQPGQSLTLIATANQGSEATYESGFVIDKFPISRPNLTFSTLTVSNMSPEDSSIYLCSSRQANTEAFFGQGTRLTVV.

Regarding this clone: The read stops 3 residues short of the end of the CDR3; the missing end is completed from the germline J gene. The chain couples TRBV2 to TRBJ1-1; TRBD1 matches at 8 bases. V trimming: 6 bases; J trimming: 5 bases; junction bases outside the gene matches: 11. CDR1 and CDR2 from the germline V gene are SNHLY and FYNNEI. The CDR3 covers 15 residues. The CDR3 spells CASRGQGARGTEAFF. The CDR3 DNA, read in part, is TGTGCCAGCAGGGGCCAGGGGGCGCGGGGTACTGAA.

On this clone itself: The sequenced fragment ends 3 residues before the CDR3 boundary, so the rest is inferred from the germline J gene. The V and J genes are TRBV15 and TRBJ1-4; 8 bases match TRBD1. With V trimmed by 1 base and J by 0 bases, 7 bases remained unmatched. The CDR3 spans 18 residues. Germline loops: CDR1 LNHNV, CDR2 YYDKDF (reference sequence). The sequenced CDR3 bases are TGTGCCACCAGCAGAGGGACAGGGAGAGGAGCAACTAATGAAAAA. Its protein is CATSRGTGRGATNEK. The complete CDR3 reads CATSRGTGRGATNEKLFF.

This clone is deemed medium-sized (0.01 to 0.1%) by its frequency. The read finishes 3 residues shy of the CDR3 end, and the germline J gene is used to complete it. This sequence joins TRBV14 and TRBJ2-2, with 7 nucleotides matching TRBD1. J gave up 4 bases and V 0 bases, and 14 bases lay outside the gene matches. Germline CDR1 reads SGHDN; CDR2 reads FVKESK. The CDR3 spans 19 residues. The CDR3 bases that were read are TGTGCCAGCAGCCAAGATCGACACACAGGGGACGGTGGCACCGGGGAG. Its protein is CASSQDRHTGDGGTGE. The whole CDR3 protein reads CASSQDRHTGDGGTGELFF.

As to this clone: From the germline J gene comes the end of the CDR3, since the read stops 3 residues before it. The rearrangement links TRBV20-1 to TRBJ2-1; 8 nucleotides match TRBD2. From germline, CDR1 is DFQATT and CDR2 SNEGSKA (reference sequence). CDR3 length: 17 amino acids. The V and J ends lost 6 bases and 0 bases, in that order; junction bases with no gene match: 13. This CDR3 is CSALGVLAGLSYNEQFF. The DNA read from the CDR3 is TGCAGTGCATTAGGGGTCCTAGCGGGCCTCTCCTACAATGAG.

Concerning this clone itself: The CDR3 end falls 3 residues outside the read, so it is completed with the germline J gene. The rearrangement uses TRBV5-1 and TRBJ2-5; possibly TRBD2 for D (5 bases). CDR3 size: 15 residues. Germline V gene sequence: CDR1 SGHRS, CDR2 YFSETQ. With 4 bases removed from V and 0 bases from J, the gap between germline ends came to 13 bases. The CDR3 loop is CASSRFRGYQETQYF. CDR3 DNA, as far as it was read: TGCGCCAGCAGCCGTTTCAGAGGGTACCAAGAGACC.

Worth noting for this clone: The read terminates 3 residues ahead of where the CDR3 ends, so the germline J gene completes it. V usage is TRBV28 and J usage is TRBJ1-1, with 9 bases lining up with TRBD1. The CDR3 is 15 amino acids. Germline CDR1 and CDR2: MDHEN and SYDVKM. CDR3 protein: CASSPARQGVGRAFF. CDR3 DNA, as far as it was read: TGTGCCAGCAGCCCAGCCCGACAGGGGGTAGGTCGA.

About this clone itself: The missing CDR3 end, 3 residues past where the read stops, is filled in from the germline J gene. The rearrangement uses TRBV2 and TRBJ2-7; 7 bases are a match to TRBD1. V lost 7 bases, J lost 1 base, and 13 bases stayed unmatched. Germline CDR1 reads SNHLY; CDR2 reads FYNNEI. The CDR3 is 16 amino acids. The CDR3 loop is CASMASQGKTSYEQYF. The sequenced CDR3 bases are TGTGCCAGCATGGCTTCACAGGGGAAGACGTCCTACGAG.

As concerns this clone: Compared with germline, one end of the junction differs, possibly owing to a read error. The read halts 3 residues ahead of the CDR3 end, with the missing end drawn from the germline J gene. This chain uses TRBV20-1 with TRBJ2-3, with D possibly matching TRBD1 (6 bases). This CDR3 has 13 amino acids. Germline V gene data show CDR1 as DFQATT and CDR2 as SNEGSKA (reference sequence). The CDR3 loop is CSARGANTGTQYF. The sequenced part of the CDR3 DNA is TGCAGTGCTAGGGGGGCCAACACAGGTACG.

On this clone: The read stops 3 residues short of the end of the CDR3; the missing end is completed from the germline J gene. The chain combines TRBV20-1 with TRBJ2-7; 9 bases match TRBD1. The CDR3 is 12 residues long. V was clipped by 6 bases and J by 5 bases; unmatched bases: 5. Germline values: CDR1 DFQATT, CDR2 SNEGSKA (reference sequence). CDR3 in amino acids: CSARTGDHEQYF. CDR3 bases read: TGCAGTGCAAGGACAGGGGACCACGAG.

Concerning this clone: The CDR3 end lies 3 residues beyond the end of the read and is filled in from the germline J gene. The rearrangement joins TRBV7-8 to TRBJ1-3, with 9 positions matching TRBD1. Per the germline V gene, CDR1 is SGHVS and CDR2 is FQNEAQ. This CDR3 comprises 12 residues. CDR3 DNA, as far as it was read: TGTGCCAGCAGCTTTAGAGGGACAGGG. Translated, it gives CASSFRGTG. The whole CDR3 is CASSFRGTGIYF. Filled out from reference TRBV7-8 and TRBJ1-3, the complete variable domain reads GAGVSQSPRYKVAKRGQDVALRCDPISGHVSLFWYQQALGQGPEFLTYFQNEAQLDKSGLPSDRFFAERPEGSVSTLKIQRTQQEDSAVYLCASSFRGTGIYFGEGSWLTVV.

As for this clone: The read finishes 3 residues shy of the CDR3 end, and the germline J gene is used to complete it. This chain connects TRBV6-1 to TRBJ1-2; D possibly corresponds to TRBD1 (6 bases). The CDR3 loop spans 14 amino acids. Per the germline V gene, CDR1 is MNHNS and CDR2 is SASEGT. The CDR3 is CASSELAGADTYTF. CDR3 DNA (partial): TGTGCCAGCAGTGAACTAGCGGGGGCAGATACC.

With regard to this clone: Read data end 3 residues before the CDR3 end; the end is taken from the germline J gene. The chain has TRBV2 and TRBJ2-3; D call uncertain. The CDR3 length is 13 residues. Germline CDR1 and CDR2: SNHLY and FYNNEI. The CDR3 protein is CASGSAGYQPQYF. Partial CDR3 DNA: TGTGCCAGCGGATCCGCAGGTTATCAGCCG.

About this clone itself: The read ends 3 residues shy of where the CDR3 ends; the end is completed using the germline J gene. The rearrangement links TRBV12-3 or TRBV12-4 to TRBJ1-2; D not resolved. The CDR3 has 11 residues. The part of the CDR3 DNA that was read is TGTGCCAGCAGTAAGTCCTACGAC. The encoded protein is CASSKSYD. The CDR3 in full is CASSKSYDYTF.

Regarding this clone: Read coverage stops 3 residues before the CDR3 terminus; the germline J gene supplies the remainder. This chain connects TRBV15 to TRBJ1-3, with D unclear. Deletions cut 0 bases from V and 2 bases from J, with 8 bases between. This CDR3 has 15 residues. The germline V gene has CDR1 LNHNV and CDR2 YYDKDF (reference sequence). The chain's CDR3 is CATSRDRYPGNTIYF. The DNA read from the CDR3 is TGTGCCACCAGCAGAGACAGATACCCTGGAAACACC.